The clone carrying this T cell receptor (beta chain) is a singleton in its sample. The antigen remains undetermined. This specimen comes from a study of shared clonotypes between healthy human individuals. Trimming removed 8 bases from V and 0 bases from J, with 8 bases in between. The CDR3 totals 13 residues. Germline V lookup: CDR1 MNHNY, CDR2 SVGAGI (reference sequence). Whole-study results and caveats: Only a few donors were included, so the genetic and exposure-history diversity represented was limited. The study found lower generation probabilities in non-shared clonotypes than in those shared by all four donors.

Method: immunoSEQ multiplex PCR; TCRdb's copy keeps in-frame clones and lacks some. The top ten clones hold 0.35% to 0.5% of a sample with millions of clones, more than 80% of them seen once. All of the donors resided in Nashville, Tennessee, and each was a Caucasian adult. The sequencing input was naive CD4+ T cells from PBMCs. The subset is: CD45RA+ positively selected. The receptor was isolated from a man younger than 35 in good health. Some clones in this sample may be carry-over from other donors' samples. The rearrangement uses TRBV6-6 and TRBJ2-1; no clear D gene. In DNA form, the CDR3 reads TGTGCCAGCCGGACGAGCTCCTACAATGAGCAGTTCTTC. Translated: CASRTSSYNEQFF.